This T cell receptor beta chain was captured by sequencing in a study of CD4+ T cells in melanoma. The germline CDR1 and CDR2 sequences are MNHNS and SASEGT. V shed 7 bases and J shed 8 bases, with 15 bases lying between them. The CDR3 extends over 14 amino acids. In this sample, this clone turned up a few times. Data came from immunoSEQ multiplex PCR; TCRdb stores just in-frame clones and leaves some out. The sample comprises around 55,000 clones, approximately 74% of which are singletons, and around 4.8% rests with the top ten. This TCR came from a human donor with melanoma. Sequencing was carried out using tumor tissue. The chain employs TRBV6-1 and TRBJ1-6; a weak D match, TRBD1 (5 bases). CDR3 amino acids: CASKSAGLHSPLHF. DNA for the CDR3: TGTGCCAGCAAGTCAGCAGGGTTACATTCACCCCTCCACTTT.